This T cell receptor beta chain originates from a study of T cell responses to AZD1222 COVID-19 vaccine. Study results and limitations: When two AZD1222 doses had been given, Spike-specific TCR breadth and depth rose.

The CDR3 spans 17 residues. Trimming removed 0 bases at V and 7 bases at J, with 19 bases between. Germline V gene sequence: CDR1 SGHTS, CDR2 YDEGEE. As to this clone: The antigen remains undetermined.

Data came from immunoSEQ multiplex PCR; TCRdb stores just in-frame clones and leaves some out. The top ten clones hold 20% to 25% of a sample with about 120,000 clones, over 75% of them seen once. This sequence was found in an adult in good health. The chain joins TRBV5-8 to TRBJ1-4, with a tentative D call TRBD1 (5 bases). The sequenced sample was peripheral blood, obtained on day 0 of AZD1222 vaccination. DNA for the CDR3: TGTGCCAGCAGCTTGGGGCAGGGTGGCAGACAGAGTGAAAAACTGTTTTTT. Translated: CASSLGQGGRQSEKLFF.